The TCR beta chain under discussion was sequenced for a study of blood T cell repertoires in COVID-19. The wider study: Spain, Italy and the United States supplied samples that represented acute and convalescent COVID-19.

Which cohort a participant joined came from the clinical history participants gave. Recovery among Cohort 3 donors was established by two negative PCRs, clearance, or symptom resolution. Libraries were prepared by immunoSEQ multiplex PCR; TCRdb keeps only in-frame clonotypes and omits some of them. The table lists around 300,000 clones, 88% of them singletons. CDR3 length equals 17 residues. Trimming left V 0 bases short and J 2 bases short, with 11 bases between. Germline V gene data show CDR1 as LGHDT and CDR2 as YNNKEL (reference sequence). The rearrangement links TRBV3-1 (or the pseudogene TRBV3-2) to TRBJ1-6; TRBD1 might be the D (6 bases). The TCR sequence derives from a man aged 25-40 years who had recovered from COVID-19. Sequenced material: PBMCs or T cells enriched from blood (not recorded which). The CDR3 coding sequence is TGTGCCAGCAGCCAAGATATGGGGGCTCCCTATAATTCACCCCTCCACTTT. It yields the protein CASSQDMGAPYNSPLHF.